This record covers a single T cell receptor beta chain. TCRdb's table, derived via immunoSEQ multiplex PCR, lists solely in-frame clones and lacks some. The sample records about 140,000 clones, roughly 94% being singletons. The data originate from a study of control samples from healthy donors and cancer patients. Germline lookup yields CDR1 SQVTM and CDR2 ANQGSEA. The CDR3 has 15 residues. With 6 bases clipped from V and 0 bases from J, the junction kept 10 bases outside the gene matches. The chain combines TRBV29-1 with TRBJ1-2; 7 positions agree with TRBD1. This receptor was taken from a man between 35 and 55 years old in good health. The sequenced sample was blood. The DNA for the CDR3 is TGCAGCGTGACAGGGTACGAACAAACTAACTATGGCTACACCTTC. Translating gives CSVTGYEQTNYGYTF. The full variable domain, rest sourced from reference TRBV29-1 and TRBJ1-2, is SAVISQKPSRDICQRGTSLTIQCQVDSQVTMMFWYRQQPGQSLTLIATANQGSEATYESGFVIDKFPISRPNLTFSTLTVSNMSPEDSSIYLCSVTGYEQTNYGYTFGSGTRLTVV.